This T cell receptor beta chain was identified in a study of cytomegalovirus exposure and HLA in healthy donors (dated by TCRdb to the late 2010s). About the study as a whole: According to an earlier analysis of a few hundred of the donors, about 190 million T cells yielded 90 million to 140 million unique TCR beta sequences and less than 300 Gb of sequence data. About 280 gigabases of sequencing data and roughly 80 million unique TCR sequences made up an early release that covered fewer than 650 HLA-typed donors. The genetic ancestry cluster associated with self-reported Caucasian donors included 65% to 90% of the approximately 400 genotyped donors. The aim of the study was to test whether cataloging public T cell receptors could identify signatures of past pathogen exposure. The study profiled the T cell repertoires of more than 500 subjects by immunosequencing and related them to cytomegalovirus serostatus. In addition to the first cohort of hundreds of subjects, a separate validation cohort of some 120 different subjects was used. To predict cytomegalovirus infection status, the study brought together high-throughput TCR immunosequencing, statistical association of individual TCRs with disease status, and machine learning. In a later analysis, previously published TCR beta repertoires from more than 500 donors were re-analyzed and high-resolution HLA genotyping was added so that TCR occurrence patterns could be studied. The later analysis used no new phenotypic data to find candidate immune exposures, relying instead on TCR beta sequences and their occurrence across donors. An earlier analysis of 500 to 750 of the donors applied high-throughput TCR beta sequencing to assess whether each TCR beta V gene segment acted as functional or pseudogenic. Donor age, sex, ethnicity and CMV serostatus were collected together with the repertoire data. In a later genetic analysis, genome-wide SNP genotypes for about 55% of the roughly 700 donors were used, and that subset was treated as a discovery cohort. Every repertoire in the discovery cohort had been generated on one and the same sequencing platform. HLA typing covered class I and class II loci at four-digit resolution. The number of typed donors differed by locus: roughly 620-630 for A, B, C, DRB1 and DQB1; some 500 for DQA1; 606 for DPA1; and roughly 470 for DPB1. Roughly 5 DR-DQ haplotypes were treated as single units for association and clustering because of strong linkage in the cohort. On average, around 240,000 unique TCR beta nucleotide sequences were sequenced per donor among roughly 430 genotyped donors of the cohort, with roughly 19% of those sequences being non-productive. What the authors observed across the whole study: Three of the identified cytomegalovirus-associated TCR beta chains were confirmed in vitro to be specific for cytomegalovirus antigens. The classifier was reported to diagnose cytomegalovirus status with high specificity and sensitivity in both the original cohort and the validation cohort. In a later genetic analysis, a missense DCLRE1C variant was associated with V-gene and J-gene trimming of TCR beta chains, and the association was replicated in an independent cohort. The only immune exposure information available for the cohort was CMV serostatus. Most CMV-associated TCR beta chains appeared to be HLA-restricted in a later analysis, and the HLA associations seemed to be driven largely by CMV exposure. According to a later analysis, parvovirus B19, influenza, CMV and Epstein-Barr virus appeared linked to several top co-occurrence clusters. In a later analysis, the rate of TCR association differed among HLA loci, with DRB1 alleles having the most associated TCRs and HLA-C alleles having the fewest. Because some donors lacked HLA typing at each locus, the association tests relied only on the typed subset. In the study, approximately 160 TCR beta chains were listed as associated with cytomegalovirus. In a later analysis, HLA-associated TCR beta chains were found to be more clonally expanded and to have lower generation probabilities than equally common non-associated chains. Specific HLA alleles were associated with over 15,000 TCR beta sequences at a false discovery rate of 0.05 in a later analysis. A cluster of highly shared sequence variants was judged likely to represent a technical artifact of the sequencing pipeline. Assigning TCR associations to individual alleles was difficult when HLA alleles, especially DR and DQ, strongly co-occurred. Broadly in line with IMGT annotations, most TCR beta V segments showed up in productive rearrangements about 87% or about 30% of the time in an earlier analysis of 450 to 600 of the donors. Some IMGT-functional V segments, including TRBV6-2 and TRBV6-3, could not be distinguished by the 87-base-pair reads and were therefore excluded. According to the authors, the approach could potentially be generalized to other disease states and immunological phenotypes. A further reported finding was that TCR beta sequences accurately predicted the HLA-A and HLA-B alleles for most subjects in the first cohort. Because counts were too low, roughly 16 rarely observed V segments, including chromosome 9 orphons, were left out of the earlier analysis of over 550 of the donors. Compared with the approximately 670-donor mean, donors in an Asian-associated ancestry cluster had fewer N-insertions in productive TCRs, according to a later genetic analysis. Correlated functional status among segregating V segments might be attributable to linkage disequilibrium, but an unknown experimental factor could not be ruled out. Only TCR beta chains were sequenced in this cohort, and the absence of alpha or paired-chain data limited detectable features. The presence/absence analyses assumed that sequencing depth was roughly uniform across donors, and that assumption may not be true. Most TCR sequences were seen in very few donors, while some public TCRs were found in many individuals.

Sequences SGHRS (CDR1) and YFSETQ (CDR2) are obtained from the germline V gene. The CDR3 goes from the cysteine to the phenylalanine over 16 residues. Only CDR3 DNA is held: 48 bases, read in frame from base 1. Germline trimming amounts to 3 bases on V and 2 bases on J, with 2 as the count of junction bases outside the gene matches. The protocol used for the library was the immunoSEQ multiplex PCR assay. For the multiplex PCR, a mixture combining 60 forward primers for TCR Vbeta segments and 13 reverse primers for TCR Jbeta segments was used. Amplification of the CDR3 region of rearranged TCR beta genes was performed with a multiplex PCR assay on genomic DNA. On the Illumina HiSeq System, the amplified TCR beta libraries were sequenced as 87-base-pair reads. The paper's data handling went like this. In a later analysis, tens of millions of unique TCR beta chains were counted across the roughly 670 repertoires, and roughly 11 million of these chains were shared by at least two donors. A nearest-neighbor algorithm error-corrected the raw reads and collapsed the reads into unique sequences, merging closely related sequences to remove PCR and sequencing errors. To assign V, D and J gene segments, CDR3 sequences were aligned to IMGT reference sequences. For a sequence to be retained, at least a six-nucleotide match to both a V gene segment and a J gene segment was required. A rearrangement was called productive if the CDR3 had no stop codons and remained in frame with V and J, and every other rearrangement was called non-productive. CDR3 was defined by IMGT convention, running from the second conserved V-encoded cysteine to the conserved J-encoded phenylalanine. Sequences without an unambiguous match to a single V gene segment were excluded from the earlier analysis of a few hundred of the donors. An earlier analysis of almost 600 of the donors classified V segments as functional when productive rearrangements were above 56.7% and as segregating when the standard deviation between donors was above 5%. A statistical classification framework was built for diagnosing cytomegalovirus status from the catalog of TCR beta chain sequences. In a later analysis, TCR nucleotide sequences were compared against IMGT/GENE-DB human TR gene sequences so that V and J genes could be assigned. Using the TCRdist pipeline, a later analysis assigned CDR3 sequences along with most-parsimonious VDJ recombination scenarios. In a later analysis, each TCR beta chain was defined by its CDR3 amino acid sequence together with its V-gene family, and reads lacking a unique V-gene family were excluded. In a later analysis, around 650 highly shared, low-generation-probability nucleotide sequences were removed to address suspected cross-contamination and a sequencing artifact. In a later analysis, a clonal expansion index for each public chain was calculated from normalized within-repertoire ranks of inferred template counts. A later analysis computed generation probabilities with a VDJ recombination model fitted to out-of-frame rearrangements, and checked the results against IGoR. In a later analysis, TCR-TCR, TCR-HLA and TCR-CMV co-occurrence was scored with hypergeometric tests, and a repertoire-size bias correction was applied to TCR pairs. In a later analysis, false discovery rates were estimated by permuting HLA or CMV assignments 20 times. In a later analysis, co-occurring TCRs were grouped using DBSCAN, and TCRdist sequence similarity was added for clustering within HLA-allele-positive subsets. Co-occurrence clustering excluded repertoires with fewer than 30,000 or more than 120,000 public chains, plus five with anomalous nucleotide sharing. Imported from immuneACCESS, the table was reduced by TCRdb to in-frame sequences with V and J called. These copies leave out some clones; in studies compared against another copy, an unresolved V gene accounts for under half, and the cause of the remainder is not known. Clone size and the V and J calls come from that table; the DNA yielded D and trimming. For this sample the table gives roughly 200,000 clones, of which approximately 86% were detected only once. Around 0.31% of the sample belongs to the ten largest clones.

The cohort comprised some 680 healthy bone marrow donors. At the time of sampling, every cohort member was nominally healthy, though immune exposures that went unrecorded were likely present. The donor was CMV seronegative and was included in the group of a few hundred seronegative cohort members. Every donor gave a peripheral blood sample, and the peripheral blood mononuclear cells from that sample were used for TCR beta sequencing. The Qiagen DNeasy Blood Extraction Kit was used to extract genomic DNA from the blood cell samples. As concerns this clone: Its target antigen remains unknown. Base qualities are missing; no much larger clone stands one base away.

The sequenced sample consisted of PBMCs. The sequence came from a woman aged 25 to 39 in good health and CMV-seronegative. The V and J genes are TRBV5-1 and TRBJ2-6, with TRBD1 identical over 10 junction bases. The sequence in DNA is TGCGCCAGCAGCTCCGGGACAGGGGCTGGGGCCAACGTCCTGACTTTC. This translates into CASSSGTGAGANVLTF. The full variable domain, completed from the reference TRBV5-1 and TRBJ2-6 proteins outside the CDR3, reads KAGVTQTPRYLIKTRGQQVTLSCSPISGHRSVSWYQQTPGQGLQFLFEYFSETQRNKGNFPGRFSGRQFSNSRSEMNVSTLELGDSALYLCASSSGTGAGANVLTFGAGSRLTVL.